One sample yielded the 7 T cell receptor beta chains listed below, sequenced in a study of T cell changes during pregnancy in multiple sclerosis. Sequencing used immunoSEQ multiplex PCR; TCRdb keeps in-frame clones, though not all of them. The sample consists of about 110,000 clones, about 89% of them appearing once. The sequences come from peripheral blood, collected before pregnancy. Source of these receptors: a female donor with multiple sclerosis, enrolled in a pregnancy study.

The chain has TRBV7-9 and TRBJ2-5; tentative D call: TRBD1 (5 bases). Germline CDR1 is SEHNR and CDR2 is FQNEAQ (reference sequence). V shed 3 bases and J shed 6 bases, with 8 bases lying between them. This CDR3 comprises 12 residues. The CDR3 reads CASSFRQKTQYF. The CDR3 region has the DNA TGTGCCAGCAGCTTTCGACAGAAGACCCAGTACTTC.

The chain combines TRBV21-1 with TRBJ1-1; the table's D call, TRBD1, has no DNA check behind it. TRBV21-1 is assigned pseudogene status. The CDR3 contains 19 residues. Here the CDR3 reads CASQTWGRTGGGLVAEAFF. The DNA for the CDR3 is TGTGCCAGCCAGACTTGGGGTCGAACAGGGGGCGGATTAGTCGCTGAAGCTTTCTTT.

The sample holds one count of this clone. The V and J genes are TRBV19 and TRBJ2-1; TRBD2 aligns across 9 bases. Germline V gene sequence: CDR1 LNHDA, CDR2 SQIVND (reference sequence). After removal of 2 bases from V and 3 bases from J, the junction contained 5 bases not matched to a gene. CDR3 length: 16 amino acids. The CDR3: CASSIFKTSGYNEQFF. CDR3 nucleotides: TGTGCCAGTAGTATATTTAAGACTAGCGGCTACAATGAGCAGTTCTTC.

The CDR3 protein is CASSSPTGLAYWETQYF. CDR3 DNA: TGCGCCAGCAGCTCCCCAACTGGACTAGCGTATTGGGAGACCCAGTACTTC. This rearrangement joins TRBV5-1 to TRBJ2-5; 9 nucleotides line up with TRBD2. CDR1 is SGHRS, CDR2 YFSETQ, per germline. The CDR3 has 17 amino acids. Losses at the gene ends were 3 bases for V and 5 bases for J; bases not matched to a gene: 14.

The CDR3 sequence is CASGLLEETQYF. The CDR3 DNA sequence: TGTGCTAGTGGTTTGCTTGAGGAGACCCAGTACTTC. The chain employs TRBV12-5 and TRBJ2-5; D is undetermined. Germline CDR1 is LGHNT and CDR2 is FRNRAP. The CDR3 is made up of 12 amino acids. The germline V and J ends were trimmed by 2 bases and 5 bases, with 6 bases remaining between them.

This CDR3 is CASSYSRAGGGYEQYF. CDR3 sequence (DNA): TGTGCCAGCAGTTACTCCCGCGCAGGTGGAGGGTACGAGCAGTACTTC. The chain couples TRBV6-5 to TRBJ2-7; a weak D match, TRBD2 (6 bases). Trimming cost V 0 bases and J 4 bases, with 16 bases left between them. This CDR3 is 16 amino acids long. Germline loops: CDR1 MNHEY, CDR2 SVGAGI.

This clone was picked up one time. The rearrangement links TRBV5-1 to TRBJ2-2; 13 positions match TRBD2. This CDR3 is 19 amino acids long. Trimming cost V 2 bases and J 0 bases; bases outside gene matches: 7. The germline CDR1 and CDR2 sequences are SGHRS and YFSETQ. CDR3 bases: TGCGCCAGCAGCTTCCAAGCGGGACTAGCGGGATCGAACACCGGGGAGCTGTTTTTT. It specifies CASSFQAGLAGSNTGELFF.